Here is one T cell receptor beta chain with its context. Its target antigen remains unknown. No base-level quality is on record; no much larger clone is a single base apart. The immunoSEQ Assay, which relies on bias-controlled multiplex PCR amplification of genomic DNA, was used to profile TCRbeta CDR3 regions. Per the original workflow: To quantify the absolute abundance of each unique TCRbeta CDR3 region, the sequences were collapsed and filtered. Differential abundance was assessed using a binomial (Fisher-equivalent) model and a beta-binomial model in which time-dependent variance fitted from healthy donors was added. Any clone with fewer than 5 combined templates was excluded, and a clone was called differentially abundant if its Benjamini-Hochberg FDR was below 0.01. Beta-binomial variance was modeled as a function of total template count across the two samples using the form v = (b*log(k)+a)^2. Drawn from immuneACCESS, this table holds only the in-frame rearrangements with V and J called that TCRdb kept. Clones are partly lost; checked studies trace under half to an unresolved V gene and leave the rest unexplained. That table is the source of V, J and clone size, and D and trimming were worked out from the DNA. The sample table lists fewer than 65,000 clones, 70% to 90% of them with a count of one. Around 4.8% of the sample comes from the top ten.

V is shortened by 0 bases, J by 3 bases, and the region joining them spans 15 bases. In the germline V gene, CDR1 corresponds to SGHRS and CDR2 to YFSETQ. The CDR3 contains 16 residues, cysteine and phenylalanine counted. Just the 48-base CDR3 DNA is kept, in frame starting at base 1. This entry comes from a study of identifying expanded T cells in peripheral blood (dated by TCRdb to the late 2010s). A note on the overall study: Separate aliquots of the same genomic DNA pool were sequenced to produce technical replicates, and four replicates were compared in pairs.

No immune events, such as infections, were documented for the healthy donors during the collection period. To calibrate time-dependent variance in a beta-binomial model of T-cell clone differential abundance, blood repertoires from healthy donors were used as a training cohort. There were roughly 10 healthy donors in the training cohort, of whom 3 were female and 7 were male. An age range of roughly 29 to 70 years, with an average of 43 years, was recorded for the donors. Obtained from a commercial supplier, whole blood was collected from each healthy donor at three time points set 2 to 3 weeks apart. Genomic DNA was extracted from unsorted whole blood for immunosequencing. Study-wide findings and limitations: The authors expected that over much longer intervals, such as months to years, biological variance in healthy repertoires might increase even further. For all healthy donors, the variance in clone template counts between two-week samples rose significantly as total template count increased. The beta-binomial model significantly reduced the number of clones called differentially abundant and the false-positive rate across all healthy-donor time intervals. About 1.3 differentially abundant clones were flagged by the binomial model between technical replicates, whereas about 15 and 19 were flagged over approximately two weeks and four weeks, respectively.

This TCR derives from a person aged 18 to 75 in good health. The sequencing input was blood. The chain was built from TRBV5-1 and TRBJ1-1, with the D gene call left open. The bases are TGCGCCAGCAGCTTGGATTTGCGGGGATGGGACACTGAAGCTTTCTTT. The resulting protein is CASSLDLRGWDTEAFF.